These 11 T cell receptor beta chains were sequenced from one sample in a study of blood T cell repertoires in COVID-19. Some clones are missing from TCRdb's copy, which holds only in-frame ones; the method was immunoSEQ multiplex PCR. The profile covers some 130,000 clones, with over 80% appearing a single time and less than 2% taken by the ten largest. Sequenced sample: peripheral blood. Source of these receptors: a man aged 65 to 79 with acute or convalescent COVID-19.

The V and J genes are TRBV27 and TRBJ2-3; 8 bases map to TRBD2. The CDR3 has 14 residues. The V and J ends lost 3 bases and 4 bases, in that order; junction bases with no gene match: 3. CDR1 is MNHEY and CDR2 is SMNVEV in the germline V gene (reference sequence). The CDR3 region is CASSFGLASDTQYF. CDR3 DNA: TGTGCCAGCAGTTTTGGACTAGCCTCAGATACGCAGTATTTT.

The chain couples TRBV4-1 to TRBJ2-3, with 10 bases matching TRBD2. CDR1 and CDR2 (germline): MGHRA, YSYEKL. The length of the CDR3 is 16 residues. Trimming took 4 bases from V and 2 from J; bases not matched to a gene: 6. CDR3 sequence (DNA): TGCGCCAGCAGCCTTCTAGCGGGGGTCCCCACAGATACGCAGTATTTT. Translated, it gives CASSLLAGVPTDTQYF.

The rearrangement joins TRBV5-1 to TRBJ2-3; D may be TRBD1 (7 bases). V was shortened by 2 bases and J by 3 bases, with 16 bases between the two germline ends. The CDR3 is 16 amino acids. The germline V gene has CDR1 SGHRS and CDR2 YFSETQ. The CDR3 region is CASSFVRQGGTDTQYF. The CDR3, as DNA: TGCGCCAGCAGCTTCGTCCGACAGGGAGGTACAGATACGCAGTATTTT. The complete variable domain, with remaining parts taken from reference TRBV5-1 and TRBJ2-3, reads KAGVTQTPRYLIKTRGQQVTLSCSPISGHRSVSWYQQTPGQGLQFLFEYFSETQRNKGNFPGRFSGRQFSNSRSEMNVSTLELGDSALYLCASSFVRQGGTDTQYFGPGTRLTVL.

This clone was counted between two and nine times. Other nucleotide sequences from this sample produce the same CDR3. The genes are TRBV6-5 and TRBJ1-4; the D is unclear. CDR3 length equals 14 residues. Germline-derived CDR1 and CDR2 are MNHEY and SVGAGI. The V gene lost 6 bases and the J gene lost 3 bases, with 11 bases spanning the gap. The CDR3 DNA sequence: TGTGCCAGCAGAAACTCGGGGTCTAATGAAAAACTGTTTTTT. Amino acid sequence: CASRNSGSNEKLFF.

The J gene is TRBJ1-5, the V gene TRBV2; D not certain. Germline CDR1 SNHLY, CDR2 FYNNEI. V was clipped by 2 bases and J by 3 bases, with 14 bases between them. This CDR3 spans 16 amino acids. The CDR3 here is CASSENRAGSNQPQHF. The CDR3 coding sequence is TGTGCCAGCAGTGAAAATAGAGCAGGATCCAATCAGCCCCAGCATTTT.

The chain joins TRBV5-6 to TRBJ2-7; tentative D call: TRBD1 (7 bases). Trimming removed 1 base at V and 0 bases at J, with 14 bases between. Per germline, CDR1 SGHDT and CDR2 YYEEEE. The CDR3 consists of 16 residues. CDR3 coding DNA: TGTGCCAGCAGCTTGTCAGGGGGGCATTTCTCCTACGAGCAGTACTTC. Amino acid sequence: CASSLSGGHFSYEQYF.

V gene TRBV21-1 combines with J gene TRBJ1-6; the table gives TRBD1 as D, unverified against the DNA. TRBV21-1 is annotated as a pseudogene. This CDR3 contains 14 residues. CDR3 in amino acids: CAITPGQRRSPLHF. The CDR3 bases are TGTGCCATCACTCCGGGACAGAGAAGATCACCCCTCCACTTT.

The chain links TRBV10-3 to TRBJ2-5, with TRBD2 identical over 8 bases. Germline loops: CDR1 ENHRY, CDR2 SYGVKD. This CDR3 is 14 amino acids long. With V trimmed by 3 bases and J by 3 bases, 3 bases remained unmatched. The CDR3 coding sequence is TGTGCCATCAGTGACCCGGGGGGGGAAGAGACCCAGTACTTC. It translates to CAISDPGGEETQYF.

Details on this clone: The same CDR3 can be traced to other DNA sequences in this sample. This rearrangement joins TRBV6-5 to TRBJ1-5; no clear D. Between the trimmed V and J ends, which lost 0 bases and 6 bases, there was a span of 6 bases. Germline V gene lookup returns CDR1 MNHEY and CDR2 SVGAGI. There are 13 residues in the CDR3. The CDR3: CASSYSPGQPQHF. For the CDR3, the DNA is TGTGCCAGCAGTTACTCACCCGGTCAGCCCCAGCATTTT.

The V gene is TRBV12-3 or TRBV12-4, the J gene TRBJ1-6; TRBD1 is a possible D gene (5 bases). The CDR3 extends over 13 amino acids. V lost 5 bases and J lost 9, with 11 bases in between. CDR3 loop: CASSGGVGSPLHF. As DNA, the CDR3 is TGTGCCAGCAGTGGGGGGGTGGGTTCACCCCTCCACTTT.

The rearrangement uses TRBV6-6 and TRBJ1-1, with D tentatively TRBD1 (6 bases). Germline V lookup: CDR1 MNHNY, CDR2 SVGAGI (reference sequence). The germline V and J ends were trimmed by 7 bases and 4 bases, with 13 bases remaining between them. The CDR3 totals 13 residues. CDR3: CASTERQVTEAFF. DNA for the CDR3: TGTGCCAGCACCGAAAGACAGGTCACTGAAGCTTTCTTT.